The T cell receptor (beta chain) described here comes from a study of T cells after yellow fever vaccination. The germline V gene encodes CDR1 SNHLY and CDR2 FYNNEI. V lost 4 bases, J lost 0 bases, and 8 bases stayed unmatched. The CDR3 length is 17 residues. General study findings and limits: Booster sampling recovered most clones from primary vaccination (96% CD4, roughly 90% CD8). There was a small share of clonotypes that showed up in both the CD4 and CD8 compartments.

In regard to this clonotype: Its antigen is undetermined.

The 5'RACE template-switching step produced TCR cDNA and added a universal primer site and UMIs. Using its own MiXCR run on the 5' RACE reads, TCRdb lists one record per CDR3 protein. The sample yields roughly 330,000 distinct CDR3 sequences, roughly 7% seen once. This clonotype originated in a young man who received the YFV17D yellow fever vaccine. Source: PBMCs, taken about 41 days after the first yellow fever vaccination. This rearrangement joins TRBV2 to TRBJ2-2, with TRBD1 matching over 7 bases. In nucleotides, the CDR3 is TGTGCCAGCAGTGTGGTTCGGACAGGAGCGAACACCGGGGAGCTGTTTTTT. This encodes CASSVVRTGANTGELFF.